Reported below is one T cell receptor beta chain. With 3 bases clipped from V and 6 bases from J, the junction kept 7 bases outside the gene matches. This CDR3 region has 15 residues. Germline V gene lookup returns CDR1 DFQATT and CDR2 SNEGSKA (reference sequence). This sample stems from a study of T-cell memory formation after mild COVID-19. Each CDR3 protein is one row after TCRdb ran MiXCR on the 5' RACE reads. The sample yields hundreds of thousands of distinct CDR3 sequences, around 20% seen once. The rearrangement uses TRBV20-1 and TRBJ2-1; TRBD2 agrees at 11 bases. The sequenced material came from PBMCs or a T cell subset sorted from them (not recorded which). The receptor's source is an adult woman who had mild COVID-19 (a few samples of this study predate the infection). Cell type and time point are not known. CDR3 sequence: CSASFSGGAGNEQFF. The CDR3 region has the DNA TGCAGTGCTAGTTTTAGCGGGGGGGCAGGCAATGAGCAGTTCTTC.